This is a list of T cell receptor beta chains from one sample in a study of T-cell memory formation after mild COVID-19. TCRdb processed the 5' RACE reads anew with MiXCR; each CDR3 protein has one entry. Counted here are 310,000 or so distinct CDR3 sequences, 15% to 20% occurring once; the ten biggest clones make up over 20%. Sequencing was carried out using PBMCs or a T cell subset sorted from them (not recorded which). Receptors originate from a man younger than 35 who had mild COVID-19 (a few samples of this study predate the infection). Cell type and time point are not known. Each CDR3 is given with its conserved first and last residue. Each record gives: J gene, clone size, V gene, D gene, CDR3 DNA, CDR3 protein. The D gene is left open where the match is weak. Expanded clones get a size class; other rows say once, few or many, or leave the size out.

TRBJ2-2 | few | TRBV30 | TRBD1 | TGTGCCGGATCGACAGGGGTGAACACCGGGGAGCTGTTTTTT | CAGSTGVNTGELFF
TRBJ2-4 | many | TRBV7-9 | - | TGTGCCAGCAGCTTAACATGGCGGTCGAACATTCAGTACTTC | CASSLTWRSNIQYF
TRBJ2-7 | - | TRBV29-1 | - | TGCAGCGTTGAAGACGGGCCCTACGAGCAGTACTTC | CSVEDGPYEQYF
TRBJ2-5 | few | TRBV7-2 | - | TGTGCCAGCAGCTTACGCCGGGAGACCCAGTACTTC | CASSLRRETQYF
TRBJ1-1 | - | TRBV12-3/TRBV12-4 | - | TGTGCCAGCAGTTTTTCGGGATCTGAAGCTTTCTTT | CASSFSGSEAFF
TRBJ2-2 | - | TRBV2 | - | TGTGCCAGCAGTGAAATTGGCAGGGACACCGGGGAGCTGTTTTTT | CASSEIGRDTGELFF
TRBJ2-3 | many | TRBV5-1 | TRBD1 | TGCGCCAGCAGCTTAGGACAGGACACAGATACGCAGTATTTT | CASSLGQDTDTQYF
TRBJ1-6 | few | TRBV11-2 | - | TGTGCCAGCAGCCCGGACAGCTTAAATTCACCCCTCCACTTT | CASSPDSLNSPLHF
TRBJ2-2 | many | TRBV12-3/TRBV12-4 | - | TGTGCCAGCAGCGAGACAGGGAACACCGGGGAGCTGTTTTTT | CASSETGNTGELFF
TRBJ1-2 | few | TRBV5-6 | - | TGTGCCAGCAGCACTCGGAACCTAGATGGCTACACCTTC | CASSTRNLDGYTF
TRBJ2-7 | few | TRBV30 | - | TGTGCCTGGACGGGATCCTACGAGCAGTACTTC | CAWTGSYEQYF
TRBJ2-7 | - | TRBV5-6 | TRBD2 | TGTGCCAGCAGCTTCCTGCAAGACCCGGGACTAAAGAGCGAGCAGTACTTC | CASSFLQDPGLKSEQYF
TRBJ1-4 | few | TRBV6-2/TRBV6-3 | TRBD1 | TGTGCCAGCAGCCCACAGGGGGGAACTAATGAAAAACTGTTTTTT | CASSPQGGTNEKLFF
TRBJ2-7 | few | TRBV29-1 | TRBD1 | TGCAGCGTTGAGGGCCTGCGACAGGGGACCTCCTACGAGCAGTACTTC | CSVEGLRQGTSYEQYF
TRBJ1-5 | - | TRBV7-2 | - | TGTGCCAGCAGCTTCGACAGTCATCAGCCCCAGCATTTT | CASSFDSHQPQHF